What follows describes a single T cell receptor (beta chain). This entry is derived from a study of CD8 T cells in Susac syndrome. Study information: Patients with Susac syndrome were therapy-naive, taking corticosteroids, with some also receiving intravenous immunoglobulin, or taking intravenous immunoglobulin alone at the time their blood was drawn.

RNA totalling roughly 0.5 to 1 ug underwent reverse transcription with random hexamers. The TCR beta CDR3 was amplified by immunoSEQ multiplex PCR across 54 Vbeta, 13 Jbeta. TCRdb reprocessed the immunoSEQ multiplex PCR reads with MiXCR, giving one entry per CDR3 protein. This sample yields around 85,000 distinct CDR3 sequences, of which around 95% are seen a single time; over 0.35% belongs to the top ten. Negative isolation yielded CD4+ and CD8+ T cells, and FACS enriched TEMRA cells. The origin of this receptor is a human donor with Susac syndrome. The sample taken for sequencing was CD8+ T cells from PBMCs.

The CDR3, as DNA: TGCAGCGCCGCGGGAGAACGGCTCTACGAGCAGTACTTC. It translates to CSAAGERLYEQYF. The rearrangement uses TRBV29-1 and TRBJ2-7, with 7 bases that match TRBD2. CDR1 is SQVTM and CDR2 is ANQGSEA in the germline V gene. The CDR3 covers 13 residues. V trimming: 7 bases; J trimming: 3 bases; junction bases outside the gene matches: 9.